The 32 T cell receptor beta chains presented below share a single source sample, sequenced in a study of blood T cell repertoires in COVID-19. The table came from immunoSEQ multiplex PCR; TCRdb's copy has only in-frame clones and leaves some out. The table lists roughly 150,000 clones, approximately 93% of them singletons. Sequencing was done on a sample of peripheral blood. Receptors originate from a woman aged 55-70 years with COVID-19, enrolled during active disease.

This chain joins TRBV30 and TRBJ2-7, with 8 bases that match TRBD1. Unmatched junction bases numbered 5, after V lost 0 bases and J lost 4 bases. The CDR3 totals 14 residues. The germline V gene encodes CDR1 GTSNPN and CDR2 SVGIG (reference sequence). This CDR3 reads CAWSVAGGKYEQYF. CDR3 DNA sequence: TGTGCCTGGAGTGTGGCAGGGGGCAAATACGAGCAGTACTTC.

V gene TRBV2 combines with J gene TRBJ1-2, with TRBD1 identical over 9 bases. This CDR3 is 15 amino acids long. V dropped 3 bases and J dropped 7; count of bases not matched to a gene: 9. Germline CDR1 reads SNHLY; CDR2 reads FYNNEI. In nucleotides, the CDR3 is TGTGCCAGCAGTGACGTTACAGGGGGCGTCGCTGGCTACACCTTC. Protein product: CASSDVTGGVAGYTF.

The chain couples TRBV7-9 to TRBJ1-6, with D perhaps TRBD1 (6 bases). The V end was cut by 4 bases, the J end by 0 bases, with 13 bases between. From germline, CDR1 is SEHNR and CDR2 FQNEAQ (reference sequence). The CDR3 runs to 17 residues. CDR3 amino acids: CASSSAGASSYNSPLHF. CDR3 DNA: TGTGCCAGCAGCTCCGCGGGGGCGAGCTCCTATAATTCACCCCTCCACTTT. The whole variable domain, remainder taken from reference TRBV7-9 and TRBJ1-6, is DTGVSQNPRHKITKRGQNVTFRCDPISEHNRLYWYRQTLGQGPEFLTYFQNEAQLEKSRLLSDRFSAERPKGSFSTLEIQRTEQGDSAMYLCASSSAGASSYNSPLHFGNGTRLTVT.

The chain uses TRBV6-5 and TRBJ1-2, with D tentatively TRBD1 (5 bases). The CDR3 contains 14 residues. V was cut by 5 bases and J by 1 base, with 11 bases left in between. Germline CDR1 is MNHEY and CDR2 is SVGAGI. CDR3 sequence: CASSNRGINYGYTF. DNA of the CDR3: TGTGCCAGCAGTAACCGGGGGATTAACTATGGCTACACCTTC.

This chain connects TRBV5-1 to TRBJ1-1; 11 bases agree with TRBD1. Germline assignment: CDR1 SGHRS and CDR2 YFSETQ. This CDR3 is 18 amino acids long. The ends lost 1 base at V and 0 bases at J; junction bases unmatched: 8. The CDR3, as DNA: TGCGCCAGCAGCTTGTATTGGACAGGGGGCCCCATGAACACTGAAGCTTTCTTT. Its protein is CASSLYWTGGPMNTEAFF.

This chain uses TRBV25-1 with TRBJ1-1; 7 bases line up with TRBD1. Germline CDR1 and CDR2: MGHDK and SYGVNS. V gave up 3 bases and J gave up 6 bases; unmatched junction bases: 1. The CDR3 extends over 12 amino acids. CDR3 bases: TGTGCCAGCAGTGAGGGGACAGCTGAAGCTTTCTTT. This codes for CASSEGTAEAFF.

The V and J genes are TRBV7-9 and TRBJ1-2; possibly TRBD1 for D (5 bases). Germline V CDR1 and CDR2: SEHNR, FQNEAQ (reference sequence). CDR3 length: 15 residues. The V gene lost 1 base and the J gene lost 7 bases, with 16 bases spanning the gap. CDR3 bases: TGTGCCAGCAGCTTAGACGATCCAGGGATACGTGGCTACACCTTC. Its translation: CASSLDDPGIRGYTF.

This chain connects TRBV20-1 to TRBJ1-5; D call uncertain. Per the germline V gene, CDR1 is DFQATT and CDR2 is SNEGSKA (reference sequence). This CDR3 has 15 residues. V was pared by 3 bases and J by 0 bases, with 12 bases between. Here the CDR3 DNA reads TGCAGTGCTAGTTGGTCCGGTTATAGCAATCAGCCCCAGCATTTT. Translated: CSASWSGYSNQPQHF.

V gene TRBV5-4 combines with J gene TRBJ1-1, with TRBD1 as a possible D gene (5 bases). The V end lost 4 bases, the J end lost 4 bases, and 14 bases lay between the germline ends. Germline V CDR1 and CDR2: SGHNT, YYREEE (reference sequence). The CDR3 is 14 amino acids. In DNA, the CDR3 is TGTGCCAGCAGCCCGGCCAGGAGGGGCACTGAAGCTTTCTTT. Translating it yields CASSPARRGTEAFF.

This chain uses TRBV6-5 with TRBJ2-1, with 7 bases identical to TRBD1. This CDR3 spans 14 amino acids. Per the germline V gene, CDR1 is MNHEY and CDR2 is SVGAGI. Trimming at V came to 7 bases and at J to 1 base, leaving 4 bases not matched to a gene. The CDR3 sequence: CASTSGQSYNEQFF. CDR3 bases: TGTGCCAGCACCTCGGGACAGTCCTACAATGAGCAGTTCTTC.

The chain combines TRBV10-3 with TRBJ2-1, with 7 bases that match TRBD2. CDR1 ENHRY and CDR2 SYGVKD come from the germline V gene. The CDR3 consists of 16 residues. Trimming took 6 bases from V and 6 from J; bases not matched to a gene: 14. CDR3 in amino acids: CAIREVPGRGGNEQFF. CDR3 in DNA: TGTGCCATCAGGGAGGTCCCGGGACGCGGGGGCAATGAGCAGTTCTTC.

This rearrangement joins TRBV5-4 to TRBJ2-7; D is perhaps TRBD2 (5 bases). The CDR3 consists of 13 residues. With 4 bases removed from V and 7 bases from J, the gap between germline ends came to 15 bases. Germline-derived CDR1 and CDR2 are SGHNT and YYREEE (reference sequence). CDR3 nucleotides: TGTGCCAGCAGCAAAGGACTCCATGGGGAGCAGTACTTC. Translating it yields CASSKGLHGEQYF.

The chain combines TRBV5-3 with TRBJ1-5, with D possibly TRBD1 on 6 matching bases. TRBV5-3 is an ORF for which the function is uncertain. CDR3 length equals 17 residues. Trimming cost V 4 bases and J 0 bases, with 17 bases left between them. Here the CDR3 reads CARSEWQGRASNQPQHF. CDR3 nucleotide sequence: TGTGCCAGAAGCGAATGGCAGGGGAGGGCTAGCAATCAGCCCCAGCATTTT.

The chain employs TRBV4-1 and TRBJ2-1; possibly TRBD1 for D (6 bases). Germline values: CDR1 MGHRA, CDR2 YSYEKL. The V end lost 3 bases, the J end lost 3 bases, and 15 bases lay between the germline ends. The CDR3 totals 16 residues. The CDR3 coding sequence is TGCGCCAGCAGCCACCCACAGGGTTATAACTACAATGAGCAGTTCTTC. Its translation is CASSHPQGYNYNEQFF.

This clone was counted a single time. The chain joins TRBV19 to TRBJ1-5; D call uncertain. The V and J ends lost 3 bases and 4 bases respectively, with 13 bases between them. The CDR3 spans 15 residues. The germline CDR1 and CDR2 sequences are LNHDA and SQIVND (reference sequence). Here the CDR3 DNA reads TGTGCCAGTAGTATCTTTGCCCTGGAGAATCAGCCCCAGCATTTT. It yields the protein CASSIFALENQPQHF.

The V and J genes are TRBV19 and TRBJ1-6; D not certain. The V gene lost 3 bases and the J gene lost 10 bases, with 13 bases spanning the gap. The germline gives CDR1 LNHDA, CDR2 SQIVND (reference sequence). This CDR3 comprises 14 residues. The CDR3 nucleotides read TGTGCCAGTAGTATCGAGTCCGTTCGGTCACCCCTCCACTTT. This codes for CASSIESVRSPLHF.

This chain connects TRBV5-4 to TRBJ2-7, with 8 bases aligning to TRBD2. This CDR3 is 17 amino acids long. V lost 0 bases to trimming and J lost 0 bases; unmatched junction nucleotides: 8. Germline CDR1 reads SGHNT; CDR2 reads YYREEE (reference sequence). CDR3 in amino acids: CASSLVTSEFGSYEQYF. CDR3 nucleotide sequence: TGTGCCAGCAGCTTGGTGACTAGCGAGTTCGGCTCCTACGAGCAGTACTTC.

The J gene is TRBJ1-5, the V gene TRBV19; TRBD1 aligns across 7 bases. V shed 7 bases, J shed 7 bases, and the junction held 7 bases outside the gene matches. The CDR3 runs to 13 residues. The germline gives CDR1 LNHDA, CDR2 SQIVND (reference sequence). DNA for the CDR3: TGTGCCAGTAATCTCGACAGGGTACAGCCCCAGCATTTT. As protein: CASNLDRVQPQHF.

The chain combines TRBV4-2 with TRBJ1-4, with D tentatively TRBD1 (5 bases). The germline gives CDR1 LGHNA, CDR2 YNFKEQ. With 0 bases removed from V and 7 bases from J, the gap between germline ends came to 6 bases. The CDR3 loop spans 13 amino acids. The CDR3 here is CASSQDQGEKLFF. The CDR3 DNA is TGTGCCAGCAGCCAAGATCAGGGTGAAAAACTGTTTTTT.

This clone was counted once. CDR3: CASSQTGGLGYTF. For the CDR3, the DNA is TGTGCCAGCAGCCAGACAGGGGGCCTTGGCTACACCTTC. The chain has TRBV6-5 and TRBJ1-2; 10 nucleotides agree with TRBD1. Germline V gives CDR1 MNHEY, CDR2 SVGAGI. The CDR3 runs 13 residues. V dropped 6 bases and J dropped 7; count of bases not matched to a gene: 5.

J is TRBJ1-6 and V is TRBV2, with a possible D match to TRBD1 (5 bases). The CDR3 runs to 13 residues. Germline loops: CDR1 SNHLY, CDR2 FYNNEI. The V and J ends lost 8 bases and 7 bases respectively, with 12 bases between them. The CDR3: CASEPGPNSPLHF. Written as DNA, the CDR3 is TGTGCCAGCGAGCCAGGGCCGAATTCACCCCTCCACTTT.

The chain joins TRBV5-6 to TRBJ1-4; a weak D match, TRBD1 (5 bases). Trimming pared 4 bases from V and 3 bases from J, leaving 16 bases between. There are 16 residues in the CDR3. CDR1 SGHDT and CDR2 YYEEEE come from the germline V gene. The CDR3 region has the DNA TGTGCCAGCAGCCCCAACCTTGGGGGGGCTAATGAAAAACTGTTTTTT. This translates into CASSPNLGGANEKLFF. Full variable domain (outside the CDR3, taken from reference TRBV5-6 and TRBJ1-4): DAGVTQSPTHLIKTRGQQVTLRCSPKSGHDTVSWYQQALGQGPQFIFQYYEEEERQRGNFPDRFSGHQFPNYSSELNVNALLLGDSALYLCASSPNLGGANEKLFFGSGTQLSVL.

The V call is TRBV5-1, the J call TRBJ2-5; D is possibly TRBD1 (5 bases). The CDR3 loop spans 14 amino acids. V lost 0 bases, J lost 0 bases, and 6 bases lay in between. Germline CDR1 reads SGHRS; CDR2 reads YFSETQ. The CDR3 is CASSLDRYQETQYF. CDR3 DNA sequence: TGCGCCAGCAGCTTGGACAGGTACCAAGAGACCCAGTACTTC.

This chain uses TRBV15 with TRBJ1-2, with a tentative D call TRBD1 (6 bases). CDR3 size: 16 residues. V was clipped by 0 bases and J by 4 bases, with 15 bases between them. Germline V gene sequence: CDR1 LNHNV, CDR2 YYDKDF (reference sequence). DNA of the CDR3: TGTGCCACCAGCAGAGAGGGGGGGGCAAGCCCCTATGGCTACACCTTC. It encodes CATSREGGASPYGYTF.

V is TRBV6-6 and J is TRBJ1-1; 7 bases line up with TRBD1. This CDR3 spans 16 amino acids. CDR1 and CDR2 (germline): MNHNY, SVGAGI (reference sequence). J lost 0 bases, V lost 7 bases, and 11 bases had no gene match. The CDR3 coding sequence is TGTGCCAGCACCTTACGTGCGACAGGGATGAACACTGAAGCTTTCTTT. Its translation is CASTLRATGMNTEAFF.

The CDR3 sequence is CASSSGTGASSGNTIYF. In nucleotides, the CDR3 is TGTGCCAGCAGCTCCGGGACAGGGGCAAGCTCTGGAAACACCATATATTTT. J is TRBJ1-3 and V is TRBV7-2; 10 bases align to TRBD1. In germline, CDR1 is SGHTA, CDR2 FQGNSA. CDR3 length: 17 residues. The V and J ends lost 4 bases and 0 bases, in that order; junction bases with no gene match: 6. The full variable domain, completed using reference TRBV7-2 and TRBJ1-3, is GAGVSQSPSNKVTEKGKDVELRCDPISGHTALYWYRQSLGQGLEFLIYFQGNSAPDKSGLPSDRFSAERTGGSVSTLTIQRTQQEDSAVYLCASSSGTGASSGNTIYFGEGSWLTVV.

This sequence joins TRBV5-4 and TRBJ1-6; D might be TRBD1 (6 bases). Germline CDR1 SGHNT, CDR2 YYREEE (reference sequence). The CDR3 runs 15 residues. Trimming shortened V by 0 bases and J by 6 bases, and 10 bases separated the two germline ends. In DNA, the CDR3 is TGTGCCAGCAGCTTGGAGGGGGTCGGTAATTCACCCCTCCACTTT. It codes for CASSLEGVGNSPLHF.

This clone was found once. This sequence joins TRBV9 and TRBJ1-1; a weak D match, TRBD1 (5 bases). Trimming took off 0 bases at V and 6 bases at J, with 15 bases between the two ends. From germline, CDR1 is SGDLS and CDR2 YYNGEE. CDR3 size: 15 residues. The CDR3 coding sequence is TGTGCCAGCAGCGTAGACCCTTCCCTAGGGGCTGAAGCTTTCTTT. It translates to CASSVDPSLGAEAFF.

The chain employs TRBV4-3 and TRBJ1-5, with 7 bases that match TRBD1. V lost 0 bases to trimming and J lost 6 bases; unmatched junction nucleotides: 5. This CDR3 spans 15 amino acids. The germline V gene encodes CDR1 LGHNA and CDR2 YSLEER. CDR3 residues: CASSQDRGKGQPQHF. The DNA of the CDR3 is TGCGCCAGCAGCCAAGACAGGGGGAAGGGTCAGCCCCAGCATTTT.

The DNA of the CDR3 is TGTGCCAGCAGTTACCCAAGGGACGCTAGCGGGGGAAGTTTCCAAGAGACCCAGTACTTC. This translates into CASSYPRDASGGSFQETQYF. The genes are TRBV6-2 or TRBV6-3 and TRBJ2-5; 10 bases agree with TRBD2. This CDR3 comprises 20 residues. Germline lookup yields CDR1 MNHEY and CDR2 SVGEGT. V lost 2 bases, J lost 1 base, and 16 bases stayed unmatched.

The rearrangement joins TRBV5-6 to TRBJ2-5, with D hard to call. Trimming pared 0 bases from V and 5 bases from J, leaving 5 bases between. The germline gives CDR1 SGHDT, CDR2 YYEEEE. The CDR3 runs 12 residues. Here the CDR3 reads CASSLAFETQYF. Here the CDR3 DNA reads TGTGCCAGCAGCTTGGCCTTTGAGACCCAGTACTTC.

The chain couples TRBV5-6 to TRBJ1-2, with TRBD1 as a possible D gene (6 bases). In germline, CDR1 is SGHDT, CDR2 YYEEEE. Trimming removed 4 bases from V and 8 bases from J, with 12 bases in between. CDR3 length: 12 residues. This CDR3 reads CASSLRTDGYTF. The CDR3 DNA sequence: TGTGCCAGCAGCCTTCGGACAGACGGCTACACCTTC.